The rows below give T cell receptor beta chains drawn from one sample of a study of cytomegalovirus exposure and HLA in healthy donors. Assay: immunoSEQ multiplex PCR; the TCRdb copy retains only in-frame clones and omits some. The repertoire holds 85,000 to 120,000 clones, with around 90% as singletons. Material: PBMCs. The origin of the receptors is a woman aged 18-29 years in good health and CMV-seropositive. Both conserved end residues are part of each CDR3. Each record gives: J gene, D gene, clone size, V gene, CDR3 DNA, CDR3 protein. D genes are given only for firm matches. Clone size is given for some rows only: seen once, a few or many times, or a class if the clone is expanded.

TRBJ1-1,-,once,TRBV6-6,TGTGCCAGCAGTTCTACCGGGGGCACTGAAGCTTTCTTT,CASSSTGGTEAFF
TRBJ2-7,-,-,TRBV4-2,TGTGCCAGCAGCCAAGATAGCAGCCTCGAGCAGTACTTC,CASSQDSSLEQYF
TRBJ2-3,TRBD1,-,TRBV7-3,TGTGCCAGCAGCCCAAAAACGGGACAGACCACAGATACGCAGTATTTT,CASSPKTGQTTDTQYF
TRBJ1-5,-,-,TRBV6-6,TGTGCCAGCAGCAGGGGCCTGAGACAGCCCCAGCATTTT,CASSRGLRQPQHF
TRBJ2-3,TRBD1,-,TRBV27,TGTGCCAGCAGTCCCCTTTGGACAGGGGGCGCGGATACGCAGTATTTT,CASSPLWTGGADTQYF
TRBJ2-3,-,once,TRBV7-9,TGTGCCAGCAGGATCCCTACCCCGGGACTCGGCGATACGCAGTATTTT,CASRIPTPGLGDTQYF
TRBJ1-1,-,-,TRBV21-1,TGTGCCAGCAGCAACGGGGGGACAAAGAACACTGAAGCTTTCTTT,CASSNGGTKNTEAFF
TRBJ2-6,TRBD1,-,TRBV6-5,TGTGCCAGCAGTTGGGACAGCTCTGGGGCCAACGTCCTGACTTTC,CASSWDSSGANVLTF
TRBJ1-2,-,-,TRBV28,TGTGCCAGCAGGTCCAGGGGCTTCAGCTATGGCTACACCTTC,CASRSRGFSYGYTF
TRBJ1-4,-,-,TRBV14,TGTGCCAGCAGCCCCAGGGCAACTAATGAAAAACTGTTTTTT,CASSPRATNEKLFF
TRBJ1-6,-,once,TRBV4-1,TGCGCCAGCAGCCAAGTCTTAGGAGTAACCCCCTATAATTCACCCCTCCACTTT,CASSQVLGVTPYNSPLHF
TRBJ2-1,TRBD2,-,TRBV28,TGTGCCAGCATGAGGACAGCGGGGGGAAATGAGCAGTTCTTC,CASMRTAGGNEQFF
TRBJ1-2,TRBD1,-,TRBV9,TGTGCCAGCAGCGGGCGACAGGGGGCGGGCGGCTACACCTTC,CASSGRQGAGGYTF
TRBJ2-3,TRBD2,-,TRBV6-1,TGTGCCAGCAGTGAACTGGTAGCGGGGGGTGCAGATACGCAGTATTTT,CASSELVAGGADTQYF
TRBJ2-2,TRBD2,-,TRBV5-6,TGTGCCAGCAGCTTTGCTAGCGGGGGGGCCAGCCCCACCGGGGAGCTGTTTTTT,CASSFASGGASPTGELFF
TRBJ1-2,-,-,TRBV5-1,TGCGCCAGCAGCACCGGACAAGGGGATTTTCATGGCTACACCTTC,CASSTGQGDFHGYTF
TRBJ2-5,-,-,TRBV6-5,TGTGCCAGCAGTTACCGTGGTAGTCCAGAGACCCAGTACTTC,CASSYRGSPETQYF
TRBJ2-6,-,-,TRBV5-1,TGCGCCAGCAGCCCACTTATCTCTGGGGCCAACGTCCTGACTTTC,CASSPLISGANVLTF
TRBJ1-2,TRBD1,-,TRBV9,TGTGCCAGCAGCGTATCCGACAGGGGAGGCTACACCTTC,CASSVSDRGGYTF
TRBJ1-1,-,-,TRBV7-9,TGTGCCAGCAGCTACCTAACGGGAACTGAAGCTTTCTTT,CASSYLTGTEAFF
TRBJ1-5,-,-,TRBV7-8,TGTGCCAGCAGCTTAGACAGGAGAGGCAATCAGCCCCAGCATTTT,CASSLDRRGNQPQHF
TRBJ1-1,-,-,TRBV29-1,TGCAGCGCGACAGAGAACACTGAAGCTTTCTTT,CSATENTEAFF
TRBJ1-3,TRBD1,-,TRBV10-3,TGTGCCATCGGACAGGCTGGAAACACCATATATTTT,CAIGQAGNTIYF
TRBJ2-5,TRBD2,-,TRBV7-2,TGTGCCAGCAGCCCCGCCGGGACTAGCAGAGAGACCCAGTACTTC,CASSPAGTSRETQYF
TRBJ2-3,-,-,TRBV7-2,TGTGCCAGCAGCTTAGCGCAAACTATGTTAGATACGCAGTATTTT,CASSLAQTMLDTQYF
TRBJ1-1,-,few,TRBV19,TGTGCCAGTAGTACAGGGGAGAGCACTGAAGCTTTCTTT,CASSTGESTEAFF
TRBJ1-2,TRBD1,-,TRBV28,TGTGCCAGCAGCTTACGGACGACAGGGATATTTAACTATGGCTACACCTTC,CASSLRTTGIFNYGYTF
TRBJ1-1,TRBD1,-,TRBV7-8,TGTGCCAGCAGATCAGGGGGAAGCACTGAAGCTTTCTTT,CASRSGGSTEAFF
TRBJ2-2,TRBD1,-,TRBV7-2,TGTGCCAGCAGCTCCAGGACAGGGGCGAACACCGGGGAGCTGTTTTTT,CASSSRTGANTGELFF
TRBJ1-1,TRBD1,-,TRBV2,TGTGCCAGCAGCCCTAGGGACAGCAACACTGAAGCTTTCTTT,CASSPRDSNTEAFF
TRBJ1-2,TRBD1,-,TRBV19,TGTGCCAGTAGGGACACAGGGGCCGCTAACTATGGCTACACCTTC,CASRDTGAANYGYTF
TRBJ2-2,TRBD1,-,TRBV27,TGTGCCAGCAGTCTTACCCTCGGGACAGGGCCCACCGGGGAGCTGTTTTTT,CASSLTLGTGPTGELFF
TRBJ1-1,TRBD1,-,TRBV7-9,TGTGCCAGCAGCTCTGGGACAGGGAGGTATATTTTCGACACTGAAGCTTTCTTT,CASSSGTGRYIFDTEAFF
TRBJ2-3,-,-,TRBV6-1,TGTGCCAGCAGCTCCGCGGGGGATACGCAGTATTTT,CASSSAGDTQYF
TRBJ2-7,-,-,TRBV18,TGTGCCAGCTCACCGGCCTTGGGGAAGGAGGACTACTACGAGCAGTACTTC,CASSPALGKEDYYEQYF
TRBJ1-1,-,-,TRBV28,TGTGCCAGCAGTACCCCGTTCGTAGGGGACACTGAAGCTTTCTTT,CASSTPFVGDTEAFF
TRBJ2-3,TRBD2,-,TRBV9,TGTGCCAGCAGCGCAACTAGCGGGGGCACAGATACGCAGTATTTT,CASSATSGGTDTQYF
TRBJ2-2,TRBD2,-,TRBV11-1,TGTGCCAGCAGCACCCGCGGGGGTAGCACCGGGGAGCTGTTTTTT,CASSTRGGSTGELFF
TRBJ2-5,TRBD1,-,TRBV28,TGTGCCAGCAGTTTTGACAGGGTAGAGACCCAGTACTTC,CASSFDRVETQYF
TRBJ1-6,TRBD1,-,TRBV7-8,TGTGCCAGCAGCGCTCGGGACAGCGAACCGTCCTATAATTCACCCCTCCACTTT,CASSARDSEPSYNSPLHF
TRBJ1-6,TRBD1,-,TRBV19,TGTGCCAGTAGTATGGGACAGGGGCAAAGCTCCTATAATTCACCCCTCCACTTT,CASSMGQGQSSYNSPLHF
TRBJ2-2,-,-,TRBV6-6,TGTGCCAGCACCTCGGTGAGAGGGAACACCGGGGAGCTGTTTTTT,CASTSVRGNTGELFF
TRBJ2-2,TRBD1,-,TRBV28,TGTGCCACCTACGACACAGGGGGCCGGGAGCTGTTTTTT,CATYDTGGRELFF
TRBJ2-1,-,-,TRBV5-5,TGTGCCAGCAGCTTGGGAGGGGGTTCCTACAATGAGCAGTTCTTC,CASSLGGGSYNEQFF
TRBJ2-5,TRBD2,once,TRBV4-1,TGCGCCAGCAGCCCCGCGGGGGTGCAAGAGACCCAGTACTTC,CASSPAGVQETQYF